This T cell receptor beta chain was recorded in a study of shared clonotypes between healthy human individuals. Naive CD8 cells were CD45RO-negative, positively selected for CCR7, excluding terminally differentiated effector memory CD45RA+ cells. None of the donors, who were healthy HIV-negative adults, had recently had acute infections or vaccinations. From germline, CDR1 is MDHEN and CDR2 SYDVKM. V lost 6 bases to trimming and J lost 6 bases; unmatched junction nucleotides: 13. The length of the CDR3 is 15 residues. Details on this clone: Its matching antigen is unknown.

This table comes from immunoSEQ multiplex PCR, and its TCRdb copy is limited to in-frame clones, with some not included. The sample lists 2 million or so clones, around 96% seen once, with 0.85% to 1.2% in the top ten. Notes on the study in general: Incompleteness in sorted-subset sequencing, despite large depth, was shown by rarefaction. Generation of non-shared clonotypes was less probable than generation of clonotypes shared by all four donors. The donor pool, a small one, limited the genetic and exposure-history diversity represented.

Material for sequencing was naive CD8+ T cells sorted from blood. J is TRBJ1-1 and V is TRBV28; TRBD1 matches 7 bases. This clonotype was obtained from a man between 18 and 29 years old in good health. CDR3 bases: TGTGCCAGCAGCAAAGACAGGGTCGGACTGGCTGAAGCTTTCTTT. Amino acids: CASSKDRVGLAEAFF.